A selection of T cell receptor beta chains follows, all from one sample in a study of blood T cell repertoires in COVID-19. Generated by immunoSEQ multiplex PCR, the TCRdb table keeps only in-frame clones and is missing some. The sample yields approximately 170,000 clones, 83% seen once. The source material was PBMCs or T cells enriched from blood (not recorded which). The receptors were gathered from a woman aged 50 to 65 who had recovered from COVID-19. Each CDR3 is given with its conserved first and last residue. A D gene is named only where the DNA matches it firmly. A row's size may be missing; if present it is once, few, many or a size class.

clone_size	j_call	d_call	v_call	cdr3_nt	cdr3_aa
-	TRBJ2-1	-	TRBV4-1	TGCGCCAGCAGGACCCGGGACACATACAATGAGCAGTTCTTC	CASRTRDTYNEQFF
-	TRBJ2-1	-	TRBV7-8	TGTGCCAGCGGACTAACTGAGCAGTTCTTC	CASGLTEQFF
-	TRBJ1-1	TRBD1	TRBV10-1	TGCGCCAGCCGGGACAGCTTTCTGGCTGAAGCTTTCTTT	CASRDSFLAEAFF
-	TRBJ2-5	-	TRBV7-2	TGTGCCAGCAGCTCCGGACACAAAGAGACCCAGTACTTC	CASSSGHKETQYF
-	TRBJ2-1	-	TRBV5-1	TGCGCCAGCAGCTTGTTACGAGGGTTTGCCCCCAGCAATGAGCAGTTCTTC	CASSLLRGFAPSNEQFF
-	TRBJ1-4	-	TRBV12-3/TRBV12-4	TGTGCCAGCAGTTACCCAGGGCGGGAAAAACTGTTTTTT	CASSYPGREKLFF
-	TRBJ1-1	-	TRBV28	TGTGCCAGCACCTTTACGGGTCTAAAAGCTTTCTTT	CASTFTGLKAFF
-	TRBJ1-2	TRBD1	TRBV28	TGTGCCAGTGGGGGACAGGGGGCAAAAGGCTACACCTTC	CASGGQGAKGYTF
-	TRBJ1-2	TRBD1	TRBV28	TGTGCCAGCAGGTCAGGGGGCGCTTTGAGGGTCTATGGCTACACCTTC	CASRSGGALRVYGYTF
-	TRBJ2-5	TRBD1	TRBV5-6	TGTGCCAGCAGCCTGGACAGGGTTGGTTGGGAGACCCAGTACTTC	CASSLDRVGWETQYF
-	TRBJ1-5	TRBD1	TRBV27	TGTGCCAGCCGAGGGACAGCGAACCAATATAGCAATCAGCCCCAGCATTTT	CASRGTANQYSNQPQHF
-	TRBJ1-2	TRBD1	TRBV5-1	TGCGCCAGCAGCTCACAGGGGGACTATGGCTACACCTTC	CASSSQGDYGYTF
-	TRBJ1-1	TRBD1	TRBV11-2	TGTGCCAGCAGCTCCTGGACAGGGAATACTGAAGCTTTCTTT	CASSSWTGNTEAFF
-	TRBJ1-3	TRBD1	TRBV6-5	TGTGCCAGCAGTTCCGACAGGGGGCCTGGAAACACCATATATTTT	CASSSDRGPGNTIYF
-	TRBJ1-5	-	TRBV6-5	TGTGCCAGCAGCTACGACAGGCGCGGTCAGCCCCAGCATTTT	CASSYDRRGQPQHF
once	TRBJ1-2	-	TRBV29-1	TGCAGCGTTGTCATCGGGGTTAACTATGGCTACACCTTC	CSVVIGVNYGYTF
-	TRBJ1-5	TRBD1	TRBV19	TGTGCCAGTAGTATCGACAGGGGGCTGAATCAGCCCCAGCATTTT	CASSIDRGLNQPQHF
-	TRBJ2-3	-	TRBV3-1/TRBV3-2	TGTGCCAGCAGCCAAGAGGGCCAAAGCCCGCGATTTGATACGCAGTATTTT	CASSQEGQSPRFDTQYF
many	TRBJ1-5	-	TRBV7-9	TGTGCCAGCAGCCCAACCCCAGGACTCTACAATCAGCCCCAGCATTTT	CASSPTPGLYNQPQHF
-	TRBJ1-2	TRBD1	TRBV28	TGTGCCAGCAGTTTACCCCTTGGACAGGGAAACTATGGCTACACCTTC	CASSLPLGQGNYGYTF
-	TRBJ1-2	-	TRBV27	TGTGCCAGCGGATCATCAGGGAGGGGCAAGGGGGGCTACACCTTC	CASGSSGRGKGGYTF
-	TRBJ2-1	TRBD2	TRBV9	TGTGCCAGCAGCCCGGGACTAGGCATGTTGAATGAGCAGTTCTTC	CASSPGLGMLNEQFF